Here is one T cell receptor beta chain with its context. The antigen remains unidentified. The method was immunoSEQ multiplex PCR; TCRdb's version includes in-frame clones alone and lacks a portion of them. Among 180,000 or so clones listed, roughly 93% were seen once. The data were obtained in a study of T cell responses to AZD1222 COVID-19 vaccine. About the study: Analyses pooled second doses at about 4 or about 12 weeks.

The V gene lost 5 bases and the J gene lost 1 base, with 16 bases spanning the gap. Germline CDR1 and CDR2: SGHAT and FQNNGV. CDR3 length equals 16 residues. The study's findings and limits: Seropositive AZD1222 recipients at baseline numbered only 6 or 7. Spike-wide coverage was observed for vaccine-associated CD4 TCRs, with dominant responses at 160-218 and 743-854. Targets within unmutated variant regions were reportedly found for nearly half of spike-specific TCRs.

The V gene is TRBV11-2, the J gene TRBJ2-3; D is perhaps TRBD2 (5 bases). Specimen: peripheral blood, collected on day 0 of AZD1222 vaccination. This clonotype was obtained from an adult in good health. In DNA form, the CDR3 reads TGTGCCAGCAGCCTAGCCTCTACTTTAGGCACAGATACGCAGTATTTT. Protein product: CASSLASTLGTDTQYF.